The entry below describes one T cell receptor (beta chain). No antigen is known for it. HTBI primers from iRepertoire and Arm-PCR of CDR3 regions yielded the TCR beta libraries. Via MiXCR, TCRdb re-called the multiplex PCR reads, giving one row per CDR3 protein. Of 510,000 or so distinct CDR3 sequences in the sample, around 12% were seen once. V dropped 0 bases and J dropped 4 bases, with 9 bases sitting between them. Germline CDR1 LGHDT, CDR2 YNNKEL (reference sequence). This CDR3 region has 14 residues. This sample was included in a study of regulatory T cells in long-lasting Graves disease. Study-wide points: Comparison showed that persistent patients shared more public clonotypes (2,741) than new patients (approximately 1,000). TRBV28 was favored in persistent disease, as were TRBJ1-2 and TRBJ2-5.

Time point indicated: newly diagnosed GD, antithyroid drugs for less than 3 months. Following extraction of RNA from PBMCs, that RNA was used to make the TCR library. The data also belong to a second study, concerning T cells in Graves' hyperthyroidism and ophthalmopathy. That source notes: Participants, patients aged 18 to 65, had newly diagnosed hyperthyroidism with a duration under 2 months.

The chain has TRBV3-1 and TRBJ1-2, with D hard to call. The sample here was peripheral blood mononuclear cells (PBMCs), taken at new diagnosis, from a patient treated with antithyroid drugs. This clonotype originated in a woman aged 30 to 39 with Graves disease. CDR3 DNA sequence: TGTGCCAGCAGCCAAGACGGCGGCGGCTATGGCTACACCTTC. Encoded protein: CASSQDGGGYGYTF.